A selection of T cell receptor beta chains follows, all from one sample in a study of cytomegalovirus exposure and HLA in healthy donors. Some clones are missing from TCRdb's copy, which holds only in-frame ones; the method was immunoSEQ multiplex PCR. In the table there are roughly 120,000 clones, approximately 70% of which are singletons. What was sequenced was PBMCs. The receptors come from a man between 25 and 39 years old in good health and CMV-seropositive. CDR3s include the opening cysteine and the closing phenylalanine or tryptophan. Size is stated for part of the rows, as once, few or many counts, or as a class when the clone is expanded.

CDR3 protein	V gene	J gene	clone size
CASEGQGAGETQYF	TRBV28	TRBJ2-5	NA
CAWSDGGTLNTEAFF	TRBV30	TRBJ1-1	few
CASPPTGTGGSGANVLTF	TRBV30	TRBJ2-6	NA
CASSPYPGQGLSNYGYTF	TRBV27	TRBJ1-2	NA
CASSPGLAGGDTQYF	TRBV5-1	TRBJ2-3	once
CASRRQGISTDTQYF	TRBV19	TRBJ2-3	NA
CASLSRGTSGRSSYNEQFF	TRBV27	TRBJ2-1	NA
CASSPYQYNEQFF	TRBV5-1	TRBJ2-1	NA
CASSLLGAAGELFF	TRBV7-9	TRBJ2-2	few
CASSVGQGVNSPLHF	TRBV9	TRBJ1-6	NA
CAWSSGTTQETQYF	TRBV30	TRBJ2-5	NA
CASSEWPSTDTQYF	TRBV6-1	TRBJ2-3	NA
CASSGGTSGSTDTQYF	TRBV5-1	TRBJ2-3	NA
CASSLGTSGRTDTQYF	TRBV5-4	TRBJ2-3	NA
CASNSPGGQGEQFF	TRBV6-6	TRBJ2-1	NA
CASTELSRDTQYF	TRBV6-1	TRBJ2-3	NA
CASSEPPQGLNQPQHF	TRBV6-1	TRBJ1-5	NA
CSVTLAATDTQYF	TRBV29-1	TRBJ2-3	once
CASSLGLRGVLFF	TRBV6-5	TRBJ1-4	NA
CASSPVEGGFSTEAFF	TRBV5-4	TRBJ1-1	NA
CASQRGQTSSYEQYF	TRBV18	TRBJ2-7	NA
CASSQEAVNIQYF	TRBV4-1	TRBJ2-4	NA
CASRGEGGAYNEQFF	TRBV19	TRBJ2-1	NA
CASSFLQGVGTDTQYF	TRBV27	TRBJ2-3	NA
CSLGGEKQFF	TRBV29-1	TRBJ2-1	NA
CASSLGRGNEQFF	TRBV27	TRBJ2-1	NA
CASSLWTGGRTDTQYF	TRBV27	TRBJ2-3	once
CASSLDSLDTQYF	TRBV11-3	TRBJ2-3	NA
CTSSQDRTSGGAGNEQFF	TRBV1	TRBJ2-1	NA
CASSSYGGGADEQFF	TRBV5-1	TRBJ2-1	NA
CAIRPTLAGVNTGELFF	TRBV10-3	TRBJ2-2	few
CASSLLASGRGETQYF	TRBV5-1	TRBJ2-5	once
CASSYAGFGANSPLHF	TRBV6-5	TRBJ1-6	few
CASSRDRVLDGYTF	TRBV7-2	TRBJ1-2	NA
CASSPRTDRYTEAFF	TRBV7-9	TRBJ1-1	NA